Included here is one T cell receptor (beta chain) sequence, with context. No cognate antigen has been identified for it. No base-level quality is on record; no much larger clone is a single base apart. The data stem from a study of blood T cell repertoires in COVID-19 (dated by TCRdb to between 2020 and 2021). In the study overall: Samples from collaborators originated in the United States, Italy and Spain and spanned both the acute and convalescent phases of COVID-19. The samples were drawn from two sources: the first 160 participants of the ongoing ImmuneRACE study, and 1,254 subjects contributed by 6 global collaborators. HLA class I and class II types, where available, came from metadata supplied by the sample provider rather than from assay-based typing. The repertoires were made available in a free public database intended to serve as a resource for research on the immune response to SARS-CoV-2. The material from the prospective study consisted of cDNA or gDNA derived from T cells, B-cell-depleted T cells, or PBMCs. Deeply sampled blood TCRbeta repertoires from subjects exposed to, actively infected with, or recovered from COVID-19 were included in the dataset. Nearly every sample came with metadata listing a de-identified subject ID, COVID-19 status, age in years and sex.

What the study reported, not specific to this receptor: How much clinical and demographic metadata was included differed by source and by participant, and the metadata was provided uncurated.

Participants in the prospective study were aged about 18 to 100 years, lived in approximately 26 United States geographic areas, and enrolled through a virtual design. In the prospective study, cohorts were assigned on the basis of participant-reported clinical history obtained from a screening survey and a study questionnaire. For ImmuneRACE Cohort 3, a participant was defined as recovered based on two consecutive negative NP/OP PCR tests, clearance by a healthcare professional, or resolution of symptoms. In the prospective study, whole blood, serum and a nasopharyngeal or oropharyngeal swab were collected from each participant by mobile phlebotomists. Over a roughly two-month period, participants in the prospective study had the option of providing additional blood draws and questionnaires. Blood samples from the prospective study were shipped frozen or at room temperature prior to DNA extraction.

TCRbeta CDR3 regions were amplified from genomic DNA by means of the immunoSEQ Assay, a bias-controlled multiplex PCR. The study's processing was this. Nucleated cell counts per sample were estimated from amplification of reference gene primers within the assay. Sequence reads were collapsed and filtered to measure the absolute abundance of every unique TCRbeta CDR3 rearrangement. Productive Simpson clonality was computed per sample as the square root of Simpson's diversity index over productive rearrangements. This immuneACCESS table, as held by TCRdb, lists in-frame sequences with V and J called but not all clones. Of the missing ones, under half trace to an unresolved V gene in checked studies; the others have no known cause. V, J and clone size are those of that table, while D and trimming were read from the DNA. In all, the sample holds under 250,000 clones, and about 79% of those were seen once. Jointly, the top ten make up 3% to 4% of the sample.

The CDR3 measures 13 amino acids from cysteine to phenylalanine. Solely the CDR3 DNA is kept, with 39 bases framed from the first base. According to the germline V gene, CDR1 reads SNHLY and CDR2 reads FYNNEI. V loses 5 bases, J loses 8 bases, and the germline ends lie 13 bases apart. This receptor was taken from a woman aged 55-69 years who had recovered from COVID-19. The chain is encoded by TRBV2 joined to TRBJ2-1; the D gene is possibly TRBD2, with 5 bases matching. Material for sequencing was PBMCs or T cells enriched from blood (not recorded which). The CDR3 region: CASSHSGVHEQFF. The DNA reads TGTGCCAGCAGTCATTCCGGGGTACATGAGCAGTTCTTC.